These T cell receptor beta chains were read from a single sample in a study of CD8 T cells in ankylosing spondylitis. TCRdb independently ran MiXCR on the 5' RACE reads; one entry per CDR3 protein. The sample includes approximately 200,000 distinct CDR3 sequences, around 13% of them seen just once. Sample: blood, either unsorted or a sorted T cell fraction (not recorded which). The source is a male donor with ankylosing spondylitis or in good health (not recorded which). The CDR3 runs from the conserved cysteine through the conserved F or W. The D gene is left open where the match is weak. Not all rows give a size; the values are once, few, many and, for expanded clones, a class.

TRBJ2-7 TRBV5-1 TRBD2 NA TGCGCCAGCAGCTTGGATGGTGGGGGGGCCTACGAGCAGTACTTC CASSLDGGGAYEQYF
TRBJ1-1 TRBV4-1 NA NA TGCGCCAGCAGCCGCCGCCCGGGACGGGAGAACACTGAAGCTTTCTTT CASSRRPGRENTEAFF
TRBJ2-1 TRBV10-2 NA few TGCGCCAGCAGTGAGTATGGGAATGAGCAGTTCTTC CASSEYGNEQFF
TRBJ1-1 TRBV6-2/TRBV6-3 NA few TGTGCCAGCAGGCATCACCTAGGGGAATGGACTGAAGCTTTCTTT CASRHHLGEWTEAFF
TRBJ2-2 TRBV5-6 NA few TGTGCCAGCAGCTCAGGATCGGGCACCGGGGAGCTGTTTTTT CASSSGSGTGELFF
TRBJ2-7 TRBV28 NA NA TGTGCCAGCAGTTTGGGTACCTACTCCTACGAGCAGTACTTC CASSLGTYSYEQYF
TRBJ2-7 TRBV10-1 TRBD2 many TGCGCCAGCAGTGACTGGACCGGACTAGCGGGAGTCTACGAGCAGTACTTC CASSDWTGLAGVYEQYF
TRBJ2-7 TRBV5-5 NA many TGTGCCAGCAGCTCGGACGGTGCCTACGAGCAGTACTTC CASSSDGAYEQYF
TRBJ1-2 TRBV7-9 NA NA TGTGCCAGCAGCGTCCCGGGAGCTAACTATGGCTACACCTTC CASSVPGANYGYTF
TRBJ2-5 TRBV7-2 NA NA TGTGCCAGCAGCTTAGGGGGAGGTCCAGAGACCCAGTACTTC CASSLGGGPETQYF
TRBJ2-5 TRBV7-9 NA NA TGTGCCAGCACCCTCGGGGCCCAAGAGACCCAGTACTTC CASTLGAQETQYF
TRBJ1-1 TRBV5-1 NA many TGCGCCAGCAGCTTGATGGGGACAACCGAGAGTGAAGCTTTCTTT CASSLMGTTESEAFF
TRBJ2-5 TRBV20-1 NA few TGCAGTGCTAGTACTGCCAGCTCAGAGTGGGAGACCCAGTACTTC CSASTASSEWETQYF
TRBJ2-3 TRBV28 NA few TGTGCCAGCAGTTTACCCACGGATCTCAGGGGGCAGTATTTT CASSLPTDLRGQYF
TRBJ1-1 TRBV19 NA NA TGTGCCAGTAGTATAGAGGCAGGCTGGAACACTGAAGCTTTCTTT CASSIEAGWNTEAFF
TRBJ2-4 TRBV5-6 NA NA TGTGCCAGCAGCTTGGGGGACTCACCGGGGAACATTCAGTACTTC CASSLGDSPGNIQYF
TRBJ2-1 TRBV20-1 TRBD2 NA TGCAGTGCTAGCCCACTAGCGGGAAGCTCCTACAATGAGCAGTTCTTC CSASPLAGSSYNEQFF
TRBJ2-2 TRBV7-9 NA NA TGTGCCAGCAGCTCTACCGGTGCGAACACCGGGGAGCTGTTTTTT CASSSTGANTGELFF
TRBJ2-7 TRBV7-2 NA NA TGTGCCAGCAGCTTAGGGGTATTATCCGTCTTC CASSLGVLSVF
TRBJ2-2 TRBV6-5 NA NA TGTGCCAGCAGTTACTCGATCCAGGGTGGGAACACCGGGGAGCTGTTTTTT CASSYSIQGGNTGELFF
TRBJ2-7 TRBV9 TRBD1 NA TGTGCCAGCAGCGTAGGACAGGGAAACGAGCAGTACTTC CASSVGQGNEQYF
TRBJ2-2 TRBV5-1 TRBD1 NA TGCGCCAGCAGCTTCCCGACAGGGGGGACCGGGGAGCTGTTTTTT CASSFPTGGTGELFF
TRBJ1-3 TRBV9 TRBD1 few TGTGCCAGCAGTCCAGGGGGACCCGGAAACACCATATATTTT CASSPGGPGNTIYF
TRBJ2-2 TRBV5-6 NA NA TGTGCCAGCAGCTTGGTGGGGTCCTTAGGGGAGCTGTTTTTT CASSLVGSLGELFF
TRBJ1-3 TRBV7-8 NA NA TGTGCCAGCAGCTCATTGCCGTCTGGAAACACCATATATTTT CASSSLPSGNTIYF
TRBJ1-5 TRBV9 NA NA TGTGCCAGCAGCGTAAGTCAGAATATTGGACAGCCCCAGCATTTT CASSVSQNIGQPQHF
TRBJ2-3 TRBV12-3/TRBV12-4 TRBD2 NA TGTGCCAGCAGCCTAGCGGGGGGGCTTGCAGATACGCAGTATTTT CASSLAGGLADTQYF
TRBJ2-2 TRBV3-1 NA NA TGTGCCAGCAGCCAGCCGATCGGGACACGTCACTCGAGGGGGGAGCTGTTTTTT CASSQPIGTRHSRGELFF
TRBJ1-1 TRBV29-1 NA few TGCAGCGTTGAAGAGGGCCATTCAGCTAATATCGAAGCTTTCTTT CSVEEGHSANIEAFF
TRBJ1-2 TRBV30 NA NA TGTGCCACGTACGAGGTTTGGCAACATGGCTACACCTTC CATYEVWQHGYTF
TRBJ2-2 TRBV15 NA few TGTGCCACCACCACATCAGAGGGGGTCACCGGGGAGCTGTTTTTT CATTTSEGVTGELFF
TRBJ2-1 TRBV20-1 TRBD2 many TGCAGTGCTACCATTGGACTAGGCAATGAGCAGTTCTTC CSATIGLGNEQFF
TRBJ2-1 TRBV5-4 TRBD2 NA TGTGCCAGCAGCCTTTTTGGGAGCGGGGGCTCCTACAATGAGCAGTTCTTC CASSLFGSGGSYNEQFF
TRBJ2-7 TRBV7-2 TRBD2 NA TGTGCCAGCAGCCCCCGCCCCAACGGGGGGAGGGGCGAGCAGTACTTC CASSPRPNGGRGEQYF
TRBJ2-2 TRBV11-3 TRBD1 NA TGTGCCAGCACCTCTACAGGGGACACCGGGGAGCTGTTTTTT CASTSTGDTGELFF
TRBJ2-7 TRBV21-1 NA NA TGTGCCAGCAGCAAAGGGAGGGCAGCGGGGGAGCAGTACTTC CASSKGRAAGEQYF
TRBJ2-1 TRBV29-1 NA few TGCAGCGCTGTCCTAGTCGGGACTGGAGCCTACAATGAGCAGTTCTTC CSAVLVGTGAYNEQFF
TRBJ2-2 TRBV19 NA NA TGTGCCAGTAGTATTTCACGGTTGGGCGGGGAGCTGTTTTTT CASSISRLGGELFF
TRBJ2-3 TRBV18 NA few TGTGCCAGCTCACCACGAGAGGAGCGCCCGACGTTGACTGCCTCAGATACGCAGTATTTT CASSPREERPTLTASDTQYF
TRBJ2-7 TRBV12-3/TRBV12-4 TRBD2 few TGTGCCAGTCGTCTAAGCGGGAGCCCCTACGAGCAGTACTTC CASRLSGSPYEQYF
TRBJ1-2 TRBV6-1 NA NA TGTGCCAGCGGGCGGTACGGCTACATCTTC CASGRYGYIF
TRBJ1-5 TRBV4-1 TRBD1 NA TGCGCCAGCAGCCCCAGGGGGCTTGAACAGCCCCAGCATTTT CASSPRGLEQPQHF
TRBJ1-1 TRBV4-1 NA many TGCGCCAGCAGCCAAGTTCCGGGGACTGAAGCTTTCTTT CASSQVPGTEAFF
TRBJ2-7 TRBV27 NA few TGTGCCAGCAGTCTCGGACGAGACCACGAGCAGTACTTC CASSLGRDHEQYF
TRBJ2-1 TRBV7-9 TRBD2 NA TGTGCCAGCAGCTTAGAACGGGGGGGCTACAATGAGCAGTTCTTC CASSLERGGYNEQFF
TRBJ2-6 TRBV10-2 NA few TGCGCCAGCAGTGAGCTTTCTAACCCCGGGGCCAACGTCCTGACTTTC CASSELSNPGANVLTF
TRBJ2-3 TRBV12-3/TRBV12-4 TRBD2 many TGTGCCAGCAGTTTAGCGGGGGGGGTCACAGATACGCAGTATTTT CASSLAGGVTDTQYF
TRBJ2-1 TRBV25-1 TRBD2 many TGTGCCAGCAGCTTTCTAGCGGGGGTTTACAATGAGCAGTTCTTC CASSFLAGVYNEQFF
TRBJ2-7 TRBV11-2 TRBD1 few TGTGCCAGCAGCTTCCCTAAGGGACAGGTCTCCTACGAGCAGTACTTC CASSFPKGQVSYEQYF
TRBJ1-1 TRBV12-3/TRBV12-4 NA NA TGTGCCAGCATAAGGGGATTCGGTGAAGCTTTCTTT CASIRGFGEAFF
TRBJ2-1 TRBV7-9 NA few TGTGCCAGCAGCTCCCGAAGGGATTACAATGAGCAGTTCTTC CASSSRRDYNEQFF
TRBJ2-5 TRBV2 TRBD1 NA TGTGCCAGCGTCGGGACAGGGCAAGAGACCCAGTACTTC CASVGTGQETQYF
TRBJ2-5 TRBV3-1 TRBD2 few TGTGCCAGCAGCCAGACACTGGGACTAGCGGGGGTAGAGACCCAGTACTTC CASSQTLGLAGVETQYF
TRBJ2-2 TRBV7-9 NA NA TGTGCCAGCATGTATACTAGCAACACCGGGGAGCTGTTTTTT CASMYTSNTGELFF